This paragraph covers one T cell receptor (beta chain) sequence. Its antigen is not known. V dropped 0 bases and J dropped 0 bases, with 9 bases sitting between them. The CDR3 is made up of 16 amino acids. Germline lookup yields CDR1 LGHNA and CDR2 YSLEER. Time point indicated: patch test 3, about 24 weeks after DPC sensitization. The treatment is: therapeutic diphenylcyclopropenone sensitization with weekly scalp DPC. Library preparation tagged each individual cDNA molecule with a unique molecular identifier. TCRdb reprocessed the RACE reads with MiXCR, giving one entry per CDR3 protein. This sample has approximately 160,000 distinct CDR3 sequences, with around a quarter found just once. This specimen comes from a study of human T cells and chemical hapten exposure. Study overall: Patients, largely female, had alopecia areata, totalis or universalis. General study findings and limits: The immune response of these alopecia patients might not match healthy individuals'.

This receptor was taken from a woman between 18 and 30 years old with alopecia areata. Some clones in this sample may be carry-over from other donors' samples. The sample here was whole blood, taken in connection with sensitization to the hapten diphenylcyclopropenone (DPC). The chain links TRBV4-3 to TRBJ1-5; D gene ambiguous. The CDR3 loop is CASSQEGGISNQPQHF. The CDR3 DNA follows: TGCGCCAGCAGCCAAGAAGGAGGGATTAGCAATCAGCCCCAGCATTTT.